This TCR beta chain stems from a study of OX40 agonist ivuxolimab in advanced cancers. Across the whole study: Patients took ivuxolimab, an agonistic anti-OX40 (CD134) antibody. Two patients with cutaneous melanoma and one with hepatocellular carcinoma, three in total, showed partial responses.

TCRdb's copy holds only in-frame clones and misses some; the assay was immunoSEQ multiplex PCR. Here the sample spans around 80,000 clones, around 85% being singletons. This clone was seen once. Its antigen is not known. The CDR3 runs 13 residues. Germline V lookup: CDR1 MNHEY, CDR2 SVGAGI. The germline V and J ends were trimmed by 5 bases and 1 base, with 8 bases remaining between them. Overall study findings and caveats: Patients who responded partially at 0.1-3.0 mg/kg showed clonal expansion ranking among the lowest. By week 6 at 0.1 to 3.0 mg/kg, blood CD4+ and CD8+ T cells had expanded clonally.

The material was CD4+ or CD8+ T cells sorted from blood, obtained in a trial of the OX40 agonist ivuxolimab. The chain joins TRBV6-5 to TRBJ1-1, with D perhaps TRBD1 (6 bases). This clonotype was sampled from an adult with an advanced solid tumor such as melanoma, head and neck, liver or kidney cancer. CDR3 region: CASSRQANTEAFF. The DNA of the CDR3 is TGTGCCAGCAGTCGACAGGCGAACACTGAAGCTTTCTTT.